These 12 T cell receptor beta chains were sequenced from one sample in a study of early T cells in non-severe SARS-CoV-2 infection. TCRdb reprocessed the 5' RACE reads via MiXCR and lists one record per CDR3 protein. The profile shows tens of thousands of distinct CDR3 sequences, 10% of them singletons. Sequencing was performed on whole blood, taken at baseline. All receptors come from an adult who was a healthcare worker with PCR-confirmed SARS-CoV-2 infection or an uninfected control (not recorded which).

This clonotype was counted ten times or more. The rearrangement uses TRBV6-5 and TRBJ1-3, with unresolved D. The CDR3 is 14 residues long. The ends were cut back, 8 bases at V and 0 bases at J, with 11 bases in the middle. Germline V gives CDR1 MNHEY, CDR2 SVGAGI. DNA for the CDR3: TGTGCCAGCCAGGAGTCGTCCTCTGGAAACACCATATATTTT. Translated, it gives CASQESSSGNTIYF.

This clonotype was recorded many times. This rearrangement joins TRBV21-1 to TRBJ2-7; the table's D call, TRBD1, was not checked against the DNA. TRBV21-1 is marked as a pseudogene. This CDR3 spans 16 amino acids. CDR3 nucleotide sequence: TGTGCCAGCGGATCCCACACAGGGGCCAGCTCCTACGAGCAGTACTTC. Protein sequence: CASGSHTGASSYEQYF.

This clonotype is medium-sized. The chain carries TRBV7-4 and TRBJ1-2; no definite D call. Germline values: CDR1 SGHVT, CDR2 SQSDAQ. The CDR3 totals 17 residues. V was clipped by 5 bases and J by 8 bases, with 27 bases between them. The CDR3 DNA reads as TGTGCCAGCAGCCCCGCCTCCTCCCCCCCCAAAATGTGGGGCTACACCTTC. Protein sequence: CASSPASSPPKMWGYTF.

This clonotype has a count of ten or more. The gene calls are TRBV9 and TRBJ2-5; D gene uncertain. Germline loops: CDR1 SGDLS, CDR2 YYNGEE. The CDR3 has 12 amino acids. V lost 0 bases and J 13 bases, leaving 13 bases between the germline ends. CDR3 sequence: CASSVVDGSLYF. The DNA for the CDR3 is TGTGCCAGCAGCGTAGTGGACGGGTCGCTGTACTTC.

This clonotype was detected ten times or more. CDR3: CASSEVAGADTGELFF. CDR3 in DNA: TGTGCCAGCAGTGAAGTAGCGGGAGCTGACACCGGGGAGCTGTTTTTT. This chain joins TRBV6-1 and TRBJ2-2; 9 bases align to TRBD2. The V segment lost 1 base and the J segment 3 bases; nucleotides outside the gene matches: 3. The CDR3 has 16 amino acids. Germline CDR1 is MNHNS and CDR2 is SASEGT.

This clonotype was counted ten times or more. V and J are TRBV12-3 or TRBV12-4 and TRBJ2-1, with 9 bases that match TRBD2. This CDR3 has 14 residues. V lost 8 bases to trimming and J lost 3 bases; unmatched junction nucleotides: 5. CDR3 amino acids: CASGASGVYNEQFF. In nucleotides, the CDR3 is TGTGCCAGCGGGGCTAGCGGGGTCTACAATGAGCAGTTCTTC.

This clonotype was found many times. The chain is built from TRBV27 and TRBJ2-2; 7 bases line up with TRBD1. This CDR3 is built from 14 residues. Germline V lookup: CDR1 MNHEY, CDR2 SMNVEV (reference sequence). Unmatched junction bases numbered 5, after V lost 8 bases and J lost 2 bases. CDR3 nucleotides: TGTGCCAGCTTGGGACAGAGTAACACCGGGGAGCTGTTTTTT. This translates into CASLGQSNTGELFF.

This clonotype occurred a few times. The chain employs TRBV12-3 or TRBV12-4 and TRBJ2-7; 7 positions match TRBD1. The CDR3 totals 12 residues. With 10 bases clipped from V and 6 bases from J, the junction kept 9 bases outside the gene matches. The CDR3 nucleotides read TGTGCCACCCGGACAGGCCGTAGCGAGCAGTACTTC. Its translation is CATRTGRSEQYF.

This clonotype appeared many times. The gene calls are TRBV20-1 and TRBJ2-7; 12 bases agree with TRBD2. The CDR3 totals 15 residues. Germline assignment: CDR1 DFQATT and CDR2 SNEGSKA (reference sequence). The V segment lost 6 bases and the J segment 2 bases; nucleotides outside the gene matches: 8. CDR3 region: CSAPPTSGRPYEQYF. In DNA, the CDR3 is TGCAGTGCCCCTCCCACTAGCGGGAGGCCCTACGAGCAGTACTTC.

This clonotype turned up a few times. The chain recombines TRBV7-2 with TRBJ2-1; D not certain. In germline, CDR1 is SGHTA, CDR2 FQGNSA. The V and J ends lost 1 base and 7 bases respectively, with 17 bases between them. The CDR3 is made up of 16 amino acids. The DNA of the CDR3 is TGTGCCAGCAGCTTAGATCGTCTCGTTCAAACAAATGAGCAGTTCTTC. Protein product: CASSLDRLVQTNEQFF.

This sequence joins TRBV20-1 and TRBJ1-1; 8 nucleotides match TRBD1. V gave up 6 bases and J gave up 3 bases; unmatched junction bases: 6. Germline values: CDR1 DFQATT, CDR2 SNEGSKA (reference sequence). This CDR3 has 13 residues. CDR3 DNA: TGCAGTGCCCCAGGGGGCTGGCACACTGAAGCTTTCTTT. It encodes CSAPGGWHTEAFF.

This clonotype came up many times. The J gene is TRBJ2-1, the V gene TRBV6-2 or TRBV6-3, with D tentatively TRBD1 or TRBD2 (5 bases each). This CDR3 has 16 amino acids. The V gene's germline CDR1 is MNHEY and CDR2 SVGEGT. Trimming took off 5 bases at V and 10 bases at J, with 24 bases between the two ends. CDR3 in amino acids: CASSPWDAFPSFEQFF. The CDR3 coding sequence is TGTGCCAGCAGTCCTTGGGACGCTTTTCCTTCATTCGAGCAGTTCTTC.